These 16 T cell receptor beta chains were sequenced from one sample in a study of blood T cell repertoires in COVID-19. Sequenced by immunoSEQ multiplex PCR; TCRdb stores in-frame clones only, minus some. The sample comprises about 200,000 clones, more than 85% of which are singletons, and roughly a tenth rests with the top ten. The sample comprised peripheral blood. These receptors all stem from a woman between 50 and 59 years old with COVID-19, enrolled during active disease.

The chain uses TRBV23-1 and TRBJ2-7, with D possibly matching TRBD2 (6 bases). Being an ORF, TRBV23-1 has a function that is uncertain. CDR3 length: 16 amino acids. V lost 0 bases, J lost 0 bases, and 12 bases lay in between. The CDR3 DNA follows: TGCGCCAGCAGTCAATCGGAGGGCCATTTCTCCTACGAGCAGTACGTC. Its protein product is CASSQSEGHFSYEQYV.

V is TRBV12-3 or TRBV12-4 and J is TRBJ2-7, with D perhaps TRBD2 (7 bases). V was shortened by 10 bases and J by 2 bases, with 15 bases between the two germline ends. The CDR3 spans 13 residues. Written as DNA, the CDR3 is TGTGCCACTTCGGGGGGCAATCCCTACGAGCAGTACTTC. Encoded protein: CATSGGNPYEQYF.

The CDR3 region has the DNA TGTGCCAGCAGTCCTAGGACAGGGGAAGAGACCCAGTACTTC. Amino acid sequence: CASSPRTGEETQYF. J is TRBJ2-5 and V is TRBV27; 9 bases fit TRBD1. CDR1 and CDR2 (germline): MNHEY, SMNVEV (reference sequence). This CDR3 is 14 amino acids long. V dropped 5 bases and J dropped 3; count of bases not matched to a gene: 4.

The genes are TRBV4-3 and TRBJ2-1; a possible D gene is TRBD1 (6 bases). V was pared by 1 base and J by 6 bases, with 13 bases between. This CDR3 has 15 residues. CDR1 is LGHNA, CDR2 YSLEER, per germline. The CDR3 here is CASSQGRGIVNEQFF. CDR3 bases: TGCGCCAGCAGCCAAGGTAGGGGGATCGTCAATGAGCAGTTCTTC.

The CDR3 sequence is CASSIGPGVETQYF. CDR3 sequence (DNA): TGTGCCAGTAGTATAGGACCCGGGGTGGAGACCCAGTACTTC. The rearrangement uses TRBV19 and TRBJ2-5; D is possibly TRBD2 (5 bases). The CDR3 runs to 14 residues. V dropped 1 base and J dropped 5 bases, with 11 bases sitting between them. The germline CDR1 and CDR2 sequences are LNHDA and SQIVND (reference sequence). Combining the CDR3 with reference TRBV19 and TRBJ2-5 gives the whole variable domain DGGITQSPKYLFRKEGQNVTLSCEQNLNHDAMYWYRQDPGQGLRLIYYSQIVNDFQKGDIAEGYSVSREKKESFPLTVTSAQKNPTAFYLCASSIGPGVETQYFGPGTRLLVL.

CDR3 nucleotide sequence: TGTGCCACCAGTGATTTTCCTCTCAACACCGGGGAGCTGTTTTTT. This sequence encodes CATSDFPLNTGELFF. The chain couples TRBV24-1 to TRBJ2-2; unclear D gene. The germline V gene encodes CDR1 KGHDR and CDR2 SFDVKD. The CDR3 consists of 15 residues. V was pared by 1 base and J by 2 bases, with 7 bases between.

The chain recombines TRBV5-1 with TRBJ1-3; D not resolved. V shed 0 bases and J shed 6 bases, with 16 bases lying between them. Germline loops: CDR1 SGHRS, CDR2 YFSETQ. This CDR3 region has 16 residues. Here the CDR3 reads CASSLAKLGDVNTIYF. The DNA of the CDR3 is TGCGCCAGCAGCTTGGCCAAACTGGGAGATGTAAACACCATATATTTT.

The V call is TRBV28, the J call TRBJ1-2; perhaps TRBD1 as D (6 bases). V lost 5 bases to trimming and J lost 4 bases, with 11 bases between them. CDR3 length equals 13 residues. Looked up from germline, CDR1 is MDHEN and CDR2 is SYDVKM. CDR3 coding DNA: TGTGCCAGCAGTCTCCGACAGGTCTATGGCTACACCTTC. This translates into CASSLRQVYGYTF.

This chain joins TRBV6-2 or TRBV6-3 and TRBJ2-7; unclear D gene. Trimming removed 6 bases from V and 3 bases from J, with 15 bases in between. This CDR3 comprises 14 residues. CDR1 and CDR2 (germline): MNHEY, SVGEGT. The DNA for the CDR3 is TGTGCCAGCAGCCCCTACCCGGTAAGCTACGAGCAGTACTTC. It yields the protein CASSPYPVSYEQYF.

The chain joins TRBV12-5 to TRBJ2-7; D not certain. Trimming pared 3 bases from V and 4 bases from J, leaving 7 bases between. Germline values: CDR1 LGHNT, CDR2 FRNRAP. This CDR3 region has 12 residues. The CDR3, as DNA: TGTGCTAGTGGTTTAGAGTTGTACGAGCAGTACTTC. It codes for CASGLELYEQYF.

The chain links TRBV28 to TRBJ2-3; the match to TRBD2 covers 7 bases. The CDR3 is 17 amino acids. V shed 6 bases and J 1 base; nucleotides not matched to a gene: 13. CDR1 and CDR2 (germline): MDHEN, SYDVKM. The CDR3 nucleotides are TGTGCCAGCAGCCCCCTTCAGGGAGCGGGACGCACAGATACGCAGTATTTT. Its translation is CASSPLQGAGRTDTQYF.

The chain has TRBV7-2 and TRBJ2-7, with a tentative D call TRBD2 (5 bases). Trimming left V 0 bases short and J 7 bases short, with 10 bases between. The CDR3 covers 13 residues. CDR1 SGHTA and CDR2 FQGNSA come from the germline V gene. The CDR3 nucleotides are TGTGCCAGCAGCTTAGCGAGAGGCGGGGAGCAGTACTTC. Translating gives CASSLARGGEQYF.

CDR3 loop: CASSSREDYEQYF. CDR3 DNA: TGTGCCAGCAGTTCCAGGGAGGACTACGAGCAGTACTTC. The rearrangement joins TRBV27 to TRBJ2-7, with D perhaps matching TRBD2 (6 bases). The CDR3 has 13 amino acids. Per the germline V gene, CDR1 is MNHEY and CDR2 is SMNVEV (reference sequence). V was trimmed by 4 bases and J by 3 bases, leaving 10 bases between them.

The J gene is TRBJ2-3, the V gene TRBV6-2 or TRBV6-3; possible D gene TRBD1, 6 bases. Germline V lookup: CDR1 MNHEY, CDR2 SVGEGT. The germline V and J ends were trimmed by 7 bases and 3 bases, with 20 bases remaining between them. This CDR3 contains 16 residues. DNA of the CDR3: TGTGCCAGCAATTATCGGTTAGGGGGAGAAACAGATACGCAGTATTTT. Translation gives CASNYRLGGETDTQYF.

The chain has TRBV28 and TRBJ1-6; no clear D gene. This CDR3 has 18 residues. Germline V gene lookup returns CDR1 MDHEN and CDR2 SYDVKM. V dropped 2 bases and J dropped 5 bases, with 19 bases sitting between them. The CDR3 loop reads CASSLIGGGYKDNSPLHF. DNA for the CDR3: TGTGCCAGCAGTTTAATCGGTGGCGGCTATAAGGATAATTCACCCCTCCACTTT.

V is TRBV9 and J is TRBJ2-7; TRBD2 agrees at 9 bases. The CDR3 has 15 amino acids. The V gene end was trimmed by 0 bases and the J gene end by 2 bases; junction bases not matched to a gene: 3. The germline gives CDR1 SGDLS, CDR2 YYNGEE. Here the CDR3 DNA reads TGTGCCAGCAGCGTAGAGCGGGGGGTTCCCTACGAGCAGTACTTC. It yields the protein CASSVERGVPYEQYF.